These T cell receptor beta chains were read from a single sample in a study of T cell responses to AZD1222 COVID-19 vaccine. Profiled with immunoSEQ multiplex PCR; TCRdb holds only in-frame clones, not every one. The sample records about 120,000 clones, roughly 86% being singletons. Sample: peripheral blood, taken 28 days after the second AZD1222 dose. Source of these receptors: an adult who received the AZD1222 COVID-19 vaccine. CDR3s include the opening cysteine and the closing phenylalanine or tryptophan. Each record gives: clone size, D gene, J gene, V gene, CDR3 DNA, CDR3 protein. A D gene is named only where the DNA matches it firmly. The size entry is marked missing in some rows and otherwise reads once, few, many or a size class.

- | - | TRBJ1-1 | TRBV19 | TGTGCCAGTAGTAATCGGAACACTGAAGCTTTCTTT | CASSNRNTEAFF
- | - | TRBJ1-3 | TRBV4-3 | TGCGCCAGCAGCCAAGGGGTAGGGTTCGGAAACACCATATATTTT | CASSQGVGFGNTIYF
- | TRBD1 | TRBJ2-2 | TRBV30 | TGTGCCTGGATCGGGACAGGGATAACCGGGGAGCTGTTTTTT | CAWIGTGITGELFF
once | - | TRBJ1-3 | TRBV18 | TGTGCCAGCTCACCACAGGGGAATGGAAACACCATATATTTT | CASSPQGNGNTIYF
- | - | TRBJ1-2 | TRBV25-1 | TGTGCCAGCAGTGAATGGGGAGCCACCTATGGCTACACCTTC | CASSEWGATYGYTF
few | - | TRBJ1-2 | TRBV11-3 | TGTGCCAGCAGCTTAGCAGGGGCCGGTGGTGGCTACACCTTC | CASSLAGAGGGYTF
- | - | TRBJ2-1 | TRBV4-3 | TGCGCCAGCAGCCAAGATAGAAGGGATTCCTACAATGAGCAGTTCTTC | CASSQDRRDSYNEQFF
- | - | TRBJ1-2 | TRBV9 | TGTGCCAGCAGCGTAGCCCCCCCAAACTATGGCTACACCTTC | CASSVAPPNYGYTF
- | TRBD1 | TRBJ2-2 | TRBV28 | TGTGCCAGCAGAACCGGGACAGCTACCACCGGGGAGCTGTTTTTT | CASRTGTATTGELFF
- | - | TRBJ2-3 | TRBV6-5 | TGTGCCAGCAGAGGAGGACAGGGAGGGGATACGCAGTATTTT | CASRGGQGGDTQYF
- | - | TRBJ1-5 | TRBV19 | TGTGCCAGTAGTATAAGTGGTGGGTTTCCCCAACCCCAGCATTTT | CASSISGGFPQPQHF
- | - | TRBJ2-7 | TRBV21-1 | TGTGCCAGCAGCAAAGTAGGCGGGTCTGAACACGAGCAGTACTTC | CASSKVGGSEHEQYF
- | - | TRBJ1-1 | TRBV7-8 | TGTGCCAGCAGCTTAGGTGTCGGGGGTCTGGCTTTCTTT | CASSLGVGGLAFF
- | - | TRBJ2-5 | TRBV19 | TGTGCCAGTAGTCCCTACCGGGACGGTGAGACCCAGTACTTC | CASSPYRDGETQYF